This T cell receptor (beta chain) was sequenced for a study of cytomegalovirus exposure and HLA in healthy donors. Primers included in the PCR were 60 Vbeta and 13 Jbeta primers. TCRdb keeps only in-frame clones here, not all; method: immunoSEQ multiplex PCR. The sample gives around 99,000 clones, less than 65% of which show up once; 6.3% is in the top ten. Study-wide results and caveats: Later work showed greater clonal expansion in HLA-associated TCR beta chains than in equally common others. Later genetic work tied a missense DCLRE1C variant to beta-chain V and J trimming. Earlier analysis looked at TCR beta V segments, and most were productive about 90% or about 30% of the time. Certain indistinguishable V segments, among them TRBV6-2 and TRBV6-3, were excluded.

CDR1 and CDR2 from the germline V gene are SGHAT and FQNNGV. The CDR3 covers 12 residues. In regard to this clone: Its antigen is unidentified. A junction boundary mismatches the germline segment, possibly from a read error.

The J gene is TRBJ1-1, the V gene TRBV11-2; D might be TRBD1 (6 bases). The sequenced sample consisted of PBMCs. This TCR came from a woman in her 30s in good health and CMV-seronegative. The CDR3 region has the DNA TGTGCCGGCAGCAGAGACAGGTGGATGGCTTTCTTT. Translating it yields CAGSRDRWMAFF.